Listed here is a single TCR beta chain. Both 60 Vbeta primers and 13 Jbeta primers went into the PCR. Here immunoSEQ multiplex PCR was the method, and the copy in TCRdb shows in-frame clones only, minus some. The table records roughly 150,000 clones, roughly four fifths of them present only once. The sample belongs to a study of cytomegalovirus exposure and HLA in healthy donors. This TCR was recovered from a middle-aged man in good health and CMV-seronegative. Sequencing was carried out using PBMCs.

DNA for the CDR3: TGTGCCAGTACCGCAATCAGACAGGGGAAGGCCGGAAACACCATATATTTT. Amino acid sequence: CASTAIRQGKAGNTIYF. This chain connects TRBV19 to TRBJ1-3; TRBD1 matches 8 bases. Germline values: CDR1 LNHDA, CDR2 SQIVND (reference sequence). Germline trimming cut 7 bases from V and 4 bases from J; bases unmatched to any gene: 15. This CDR3 is built from 17 residues. The full variable domain, completed using reference TRBV19 and TRBJ1-3, is DGGITQSPKYLFRKEGQNVTLSCEQNLNHDAMYWYRQDPGQGLRLIYYSQIVNDFQKGDIAEGYSVSREKKESFPLTVTSAQKNPTAFYLCASTAIRQGKAGNTIYFGEGSWLTVV.